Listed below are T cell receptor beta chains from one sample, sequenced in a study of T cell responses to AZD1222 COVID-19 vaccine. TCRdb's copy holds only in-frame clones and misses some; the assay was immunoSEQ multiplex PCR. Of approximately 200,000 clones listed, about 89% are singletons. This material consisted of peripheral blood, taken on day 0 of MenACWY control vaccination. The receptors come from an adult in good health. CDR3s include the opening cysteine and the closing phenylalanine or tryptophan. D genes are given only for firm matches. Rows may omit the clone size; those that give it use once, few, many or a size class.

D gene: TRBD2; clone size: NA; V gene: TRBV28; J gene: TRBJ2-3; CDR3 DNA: TGTGCCAGCACATTACGAGCGGGAGTAACAGATACGCAGTATTTT; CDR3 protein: CASTLRAGVTDTQYF
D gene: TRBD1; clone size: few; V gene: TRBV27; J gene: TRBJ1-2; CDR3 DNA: TGTGCCAGCAGGGAGGGACAGGGGGCGGAAGGCTACACCTTC; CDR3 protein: CASREGQGAEGYTF
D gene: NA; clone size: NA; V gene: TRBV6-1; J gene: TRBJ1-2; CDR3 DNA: TGTGCCAGCAGTGATAGGGGGGGCGGTGGCTACACCTTC; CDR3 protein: CASSDRGGGGYTF
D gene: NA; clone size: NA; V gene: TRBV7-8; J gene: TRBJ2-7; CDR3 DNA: TGTGCCAGCAGCTTATGGGCCTCCTACGAGCAGTACTTC; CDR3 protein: CASSLWASYEQYF
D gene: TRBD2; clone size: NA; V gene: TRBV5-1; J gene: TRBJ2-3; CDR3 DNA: TGCGCCAGCAGCTTGTCCCCTCTAGCGGGGGGGCTGCCAGATACGCAGTATTTT; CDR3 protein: CASSLSPLAGGLPDTQYF
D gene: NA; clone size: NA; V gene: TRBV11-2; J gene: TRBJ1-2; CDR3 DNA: TGTGCCAGCAGCCCCGGGGACCTCTATGGCTACACCTTC; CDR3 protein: CASSPGDLYGYTF
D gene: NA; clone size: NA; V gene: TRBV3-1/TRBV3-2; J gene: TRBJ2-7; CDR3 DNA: TGTGCCAGCAGCCAAGACAGGACCCCCTACGAGCAGTACTTC; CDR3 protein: CASSQDRTPYEQYF
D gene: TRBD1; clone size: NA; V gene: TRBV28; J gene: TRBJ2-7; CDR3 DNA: TGTGCCAGCAGTTCACCGGGACAGGGTACCTACGAGCAGTACTTC; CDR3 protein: CASSSPGQGTYEQYF
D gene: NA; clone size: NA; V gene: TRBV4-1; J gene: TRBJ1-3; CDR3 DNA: TGCGCCAGCAGCCAAGTAAATTTCATGGGGGCTGGAAACACCATATATTTT; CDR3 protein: CASSQVNFMGAGNTIYF
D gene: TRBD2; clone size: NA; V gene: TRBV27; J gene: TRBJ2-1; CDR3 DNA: TGTGCCAGCAGAGGTCTTAGCGGGATCTCCTACAATGAGCAGTTCTTC; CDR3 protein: CASRGLSGISYNEQFF
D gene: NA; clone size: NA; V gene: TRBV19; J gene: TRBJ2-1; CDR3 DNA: TGTGCCAGTAGAGCGAGCTCCTACAATGAGCAGTTCTTC; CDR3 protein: CASRASSYNEQFF
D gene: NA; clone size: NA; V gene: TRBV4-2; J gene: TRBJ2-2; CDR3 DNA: TGTGCCAGCAGCCAGGGGGACGCGAACACCGGGGAGCTGTTTTTT; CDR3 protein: CASSQGDANTGELFF
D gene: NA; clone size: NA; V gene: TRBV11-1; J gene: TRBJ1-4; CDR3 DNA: TGTGCCAGCAGCGGAACCAGTCAGGAAAAACTGTTTTTT; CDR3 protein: CASSGTSQEKLFF
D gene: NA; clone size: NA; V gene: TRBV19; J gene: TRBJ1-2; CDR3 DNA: TGTGCCAGTAGTGATCTGGGGGCCTATGGCTACACCTTC; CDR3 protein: CASSDLGAYGYTF
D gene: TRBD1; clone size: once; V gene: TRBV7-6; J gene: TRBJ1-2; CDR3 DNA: TGTGCCAGCAGCTTAGGACAGGGTTGGGGCTACACCTTC; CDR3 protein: CASSLGQGWGYTF
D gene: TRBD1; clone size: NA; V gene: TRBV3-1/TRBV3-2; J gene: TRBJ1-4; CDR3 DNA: TGTGCCAGCAGGCGGAACAGGGGGCCTAGTGAAAAACTGTTTTTT; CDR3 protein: CASRRNRGPSEKLFF
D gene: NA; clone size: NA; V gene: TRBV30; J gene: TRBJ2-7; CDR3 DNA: TGTGCCTGGAGCGACCCTCGACGAGAAAGGCACTTC; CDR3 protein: CAWSDPRRERHF
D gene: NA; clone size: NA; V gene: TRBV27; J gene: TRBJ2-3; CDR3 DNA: TGTGCCAGCAGTTTAGGCGGCTGGAACGTCGGAGATACGCAGTATTTT; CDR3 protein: CASSLGGWNVGDTQYF
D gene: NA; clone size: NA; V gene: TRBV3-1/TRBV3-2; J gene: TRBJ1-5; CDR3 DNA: TGTGCCAGCAGCCAAGACGGGGGCAGGGGCAATCAGCCCCAGCATTTT; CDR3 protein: CASSQDGGRGNQPQHF
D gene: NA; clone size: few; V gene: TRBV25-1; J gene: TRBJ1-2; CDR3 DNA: TGTGCCAGCAGTGAACAGGTTCACTATGGCTACACCTTC; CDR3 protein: CASSEQVHYGYTF
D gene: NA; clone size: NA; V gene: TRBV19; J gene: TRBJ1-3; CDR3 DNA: TGTGCCAGTAGCTACATGCTAAATGGAAACACCATATATTTT; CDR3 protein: CASSYMLNGNTIYF
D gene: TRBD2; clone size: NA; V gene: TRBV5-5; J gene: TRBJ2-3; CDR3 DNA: TGTGCCAGCAGCTTCCGGCCTAGCGGGGGGGCCACAGATACGCAGTATTTT; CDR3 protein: CASSFRPSGGATDTQYF
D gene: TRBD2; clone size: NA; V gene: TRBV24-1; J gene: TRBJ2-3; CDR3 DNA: TGTGCCACCAGTGATGCGCTAGCGGGAGAGGCAGATACGCAGTATTTT; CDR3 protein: CATSDALAGEADTQYF
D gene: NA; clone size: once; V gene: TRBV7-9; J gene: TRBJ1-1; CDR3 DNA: TGTGCCAGCAGCTTAGACCAGGGAGGGACTGAAGCTTTCTTT; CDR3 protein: CASSLDQGGTEAFF
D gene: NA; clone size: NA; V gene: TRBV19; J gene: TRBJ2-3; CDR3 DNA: TGTGCCAGTAGTATAAACGCGGGGGCGCTCGGCACAGATACGCAGTATTTT; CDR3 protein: CASSINAGALGTDTQYF
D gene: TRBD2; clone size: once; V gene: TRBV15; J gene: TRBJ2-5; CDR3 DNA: TGTGCCACCAGCAGGCTAGCGGGGAAGGAGACCCAGTACTTC; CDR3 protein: CATSRLAGKETQYF
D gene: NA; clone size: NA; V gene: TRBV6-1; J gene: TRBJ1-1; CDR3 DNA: TGTGCCAGCAGTGAATCCGGGGGGGACACTGAAGCTTTCTTT; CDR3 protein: CASSESGGDTEAFF
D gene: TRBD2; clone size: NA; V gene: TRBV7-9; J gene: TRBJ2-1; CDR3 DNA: TGTGCCAGCAGCCTAATTCCGGGACTAGCGGCCTACAATGAGCAGTTCTTC; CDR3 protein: CASSLIPGLAAYNEQFF